These 8 T cell receptor beta chains were all obtained from the same sample, sequenced in a study of cytomegalovirus exposure and HLA in healthy donors. With 60 Vbeta and 13 Jbeta primers, the PCR was carried out. TCRdb keeps only in-frame clones here, not all; method: immunoSEQ multiplex PCR. Here the sample spans 90,000 to 120,000 clones, about 80% being singletons. The source material was PBMCs. The receptors originated from a woman in her thirties or forties in good health and CMV-seronegative.

The sample holds one count of this clone. V is TRBV28 and J is TRBJ2-7, with TRBD2 as a possible D gene (6 bases). The CDR3 is 13 amino acids. Trimming shortened V by 6 bases and J by 0 bases, and 9 bases separated the two germline ends. Germline lookup yields CDR1 MDHEN and CDR2 SYDVKM. For the CDR3, the DNA is TGTGCCAGCAGCCCGGGACTCTCCTACGAGCAGTACTTC. Amino acids: CASSPGLSYEQYF.

The chain employs TRBV7-2 and TRBJ2-4; possible D gene TRBD2, 6 bases. The CDR3 spans 14 residues. V was clipped by 3 bases and J by 7 bases, with 13 bases between them. Germline V gene sequence: CDR1 SGHTA, CDR2 FQGNSA. The CDR3 coding sequence is TGTGCCAGCAGCTTCCGGGAGAGAGGGAACATTCAGTACTTC. Translated, it gives CASSFRERGNIQYF.

V and J are TRBV2 and TRBJ1-2, with a weak D call TRBD1 (5 bases). V dropped 2 bases and J dropped 3 bases, with 13 bases sitting between them. This CDR3 has 15 amino acids. The germline gives CDR1 SNHLY, CDR2 FYNNEI. The CDR3 region is CASSETGREDYGYTF. CDR3 nucleotide sequence: TGTGCCAGCAGTGAAACAGGCAGGGAGGACTATGGCTACACCTTC.

V usage is TRBV5-4 and J usage is TRBJ2-5, with D possibly being TRBD2 (5 bases). V lost 0 bases, J lost 2 bases, and 11 bases lay in between. Germline values: CDR1 SGHNT, CDR2 YYREEE (reference sequence). The CDR3 has 15 amino acids. The CDR3 here is CASSLAPGSQETQYF. CDR3 DNA: TGTGCCAGCAGCTTGGCACCGGGGTCACAAGAGACCCAGTACTTC.

CDR3 loop: CASSEEDRGVYEQYF. Written as DNA, the CDR3 is TGTGCCAGCAGCGAGGAGGACAGGGGGGTCTACGAGCAGTACTTC. The chain employs TRBV9 and TRBJ2-7; 10 nucleotides match TRBD1. The length of the CDR3 is 15 residues. The V and J ends lost 3 bases and 3 bases, in that order; junction bases with no gene match: 6. Germline CDR1 is SGDLS and CDR2 is YYNGEE. Looking up the rest from reference TRBV9 and TRBJ2-7 gives the full variable domain: DSGVTQTPKHLITATGQRVTLRCSPRSGDLSVYWYQQSLDQGLQFLIQYYNGEERAKGNILERFSAQQFPDLHSELNLSSLELGDSALYFCASSEEDRGVYEQYFGPGTRLTVT.

The chain joins TRBV18 to TRBJ1-2; no definite D call. This CDR3 has 13 amino acids. CDR1 KGHSH and CDR2 LQKENI come from the germline V gene. V lost 3 bases to trimming and J lost 6 bases, with 11 bases between them. The CDR3 loop is CASSPNSRNGYTF. CDR3 DNA sequence: TGTGCCAGCTCACCGAACAGCCGTAATGGCTACACCTTC. Using reference TRBV18 and TRBJ1-2 for the parts outside the CDR3, the full variable domain is NAGVMQNPRHLVRRRGQEARLRCSPMKGHSHVYWYRQLPEEGLKFMVYLQKENIIDESGMPKERFSAEFPKEGPSILRIQQVVRGDSAAYFCASSPNSRNGYTFGSGTRLTVV.

The chain combines TRBV6-1 with TRBJ1-2; a weak D match, TRBD1 (5 bases). V shed 3 bases and J shed 8 bases, with 10 bases lying between them. The CDR3 sequence is 12 residues long. The germline gives CDR1 MNHNS, CDR2 SASEGT. The CDR3 loop is CASSDRVGGYTF. In DNA form, the CDR3 reads TGTGCCAGCAGTGACAGGGTCGGCGGCTACACCTTC.

The V gene is TRBV7-9, the J gene TRBJ2-1; the match to TRBD2 covers 10 bases. Germline V gene sequence: CDR1 SEHNR, CDR2 FQNEAQ (reference sequence). J lost 0 bases, V lost 5 bases, and 10 bases had no gene match. This CDR3 region has 18 residues. CDR3 loop: CASSPHPRTSGSYNEQFF. The CDR3 DNA follows: TGTGCCAGCAGCCCACACCCAAGGACTAGCGGCTCCTACAATGAGCAGTTCTTC.